This T cell receptor (beta chain) came from a study of long-term antiretroviral therapy in people with HIV. Details on this clone: Its antigen is currently unknown.

Study conclusions and caveats: From the mid-2000s to the late 2010s, blood was obtained, possibly while participants received older ART regimens.

CDR3 length equals 11 residues. The V gene lost 5 bases and the J gene lost 4 bases, with 5 bases spanning the gap. Germline V gene lookup returns CDR1 SEHNR and CDR2 FQNEAQ (reference sequence). The run of the v3.0 immunoSEQ assay was at survey level. Method: immunoSEQ multiplex PCR; TCRdb's copy keeps in-frame clones and lacks some. The sample holds over 25,000 clones; approximately 93% are singletons and the top ten take 9% to 12%. The receptor was isolated from a man aged 35 to 55 with HIV. The V call is TRBV7-9, the J call TRBJ2-5; D is unclear. The material was unsorted PBMCs, obtained 6.2 years after starting antiretroviral therapy. The CDR3 protein is CASSPRETQYF. CDR3 DNA sequence: TGTGCCAGCAGCCCCCGAGAGACCCAGTACTTC.